The 28 T cell receptor beta chains below all came from one sample that was sequenced in a study of OX40 agonist ivuxolimab in advanced cancers. Data came from immunoSEQ multiplex PCR; TCRdb stores just in-frame clones and leaves some out. The table records about 19,000 clones, approximately 81% of them present only once. The specimen comprised CD4+ or CD8+ T cells sorted from blood, sampled in a trial of the OX40 agonist ivuxolimab. The source is an adult with an advanced solid tumor such as melanoma, head and neck, liver or kidney cancer.

The V gene is TRBV23-1, the J gene TRBJ2-3; D might be TRBD1 (6 bases). TRBV23-1 is treated as an ORF (open reading frame) with a function not yet certain. The CDR3 totals 14 residues. The ends were cut back, 7 bases at V and 4 bases at J, with 15 bases in the middle. CDR3 DNA sequence: TGCGCCAGCACACAGGGTTATTGGGCAGATACGCAGTATTTT. Translation gives CASTQGYWADTQYF.

The chain has TRBV4-1 and TRBJ2-4, with D maybe TRBD2 (5 bases). Germline CDR1 reads MGHRA; CDR2 reads YSYEKL. CDR3 length equals 18 residues. Trimming shortened V by 0 bases and J by 0 bases, and 15 bases separated the two germline ends. CDR3 nucleotide sequence: TGCGCCAGCAGCCAAGATACCCCCGTGGAGGCAGCCAAAAACATTCAGTACTTC. It encodes CASSQDTPVEAAKNIQYF.

The genes are TRBV27 and TRBJ2-6; D remains ambiguous. The CDR3 has 13 amino acids. Looked up from germline, CDR1 is MNHEY and CDR2 is SMNVEV (reference sequence). V lost 2 bases and J 4 bases, leaving 3 bases between the germline ends. CDR3 region: CASSLTGANVLTF. The CDR3 region has the DNA TGTGCCAGCAGTTTAACCGGGGCCAACGTCCTGACTTTC.

The chain joins TRBV14 to TRBJ2-7; possible D gene TRBD2, 5 bases. The CDR3 contains 15 residues. Germline V lookup: CDR1 SGHDN, CDR2 FVKESK. Trimming removed 1 base from V and 2 bases from J, with 12 bases in between. CDR3 in amino acids: CASSQGADWAYEQYF. The DNA of the CDR3 is TGTGCCAGCAGCCAAGGTGCGGACTGGGCCTACGAGCAGTACTTC.

The chain is built from TRBV15 and TRBJ2-5, with D perhaps matching TRBD1 (6 bases). CDR1 and CDR2 (germline): LNHNV, YYDKDF (reference sequence). Deletions cut 1 base from V and 4 bases from J, with 13 bases between. The CDR3 loop spans 15 amino acids. The CDR3 sequence is CATSRGTDLRETQYF. The CDR3 nucleotides read TGTGCCACCAGCAGAGGGACAGACCTTCGAGAGACCCAGTACTTC.

This clone was seen a handful of times. The genes are TRBV5-6 and TRBJ2-7; 7 nucleotides align to TRBD2. The V and J ends lost 3 bases and 2 bases, in that order; junction bases with no gene match: 8. Per germline, CDR1 SGHDT and CDR2 YYEEEE. The CDR3 contains 15 residues. In DNA form, the CDR3 reads TGTGCCAGCAGCTCGAGGACTAGGGGAACCTACGAGCAGTACTTC. This encodes CASSSRTRGTYEQYF.

The chain combines TRBV11-2 with TRBJ2-5, with 11 bases matching TRBD2. This CDR3 contains 17 residues. Trimming at V came to 5 bases and at J to 8 bases, leaving 16 bases not matched to a gene. CDR1 SGHAT and CDR2 FQNNGV come from the germline V gene. The DNA of the CDR3 is TGTGCCAGCAGCCACCTTCCGGGACTAGCGGTCCACAACACCCAGTACTTC. It translates to CASSHLPGLAVHNTQYF. The full variable domain, with the rest looked up from reference TRBV11-2 and TRBJ2-5, is EAGVAQSPRYKIIEKRQSVAFWCNPISGHATLYWYQQILGQGPKLLIQFQNNGVVDDSQLPKDRFSAERLKGVDSTLKIQPAKLEDSAVYLCASSHLPGLAVHNTQYFGPGTRLLVL.

This clone was picked up one time. This chain connects TRBV9 to TRBJ1-1; a weak D match, TRBD1 (6 bases). CDR1 SGDLS and CDR2 YYNGEE come from the germline V gene. The length of the CDR3 is 14 residues. Between the trimmed V and J ends, which lost 0 bases and 4 bases, there was a span of 10 bases. CDR3 residues: CASSVGGGITEAFF. The CDR3 DNA sequence: TGTGCCAGCAGCGTAGGAGGGGGGATCACTGAAGCTTTCTTT.

The rearrangement joins TRBV4-3 to TRBJ2-3; maybe TRBD2 (6 bases). CDR3 length equals 16 residues. From germline, CDR1 is LGHNA and CDR2 YSLEER. The V end lost 4 bases, the J end lost 6 bases, and 20 bases lay between the germline ends. The CDR3 region has the DNA TGCGCCAGCAGCCGGATGGGCGGGGCCAGCCGGGATACGCAGTATTTT. It codes for CASSRMGGASRDTQYF.

The V gene is TRBV4-1, the J gene TRBJ2-7; TRBD2 matches at 12 bases. CDR3 length equals 14 residues. Germline V CDR1 and CDR2: MGHRA, YSYEKL. J gave up 6 bases and V 0 bases, and 0 bases lay outside the gene matches. The CDR3 spells CASSQETSGGEQYF. CDR3 DNA: TGCGCCAGCAGCCAAGAGACTAGCGGGGGCGAGCAGTACTTC.

The chain combines TRBV7-2 with TRBJ1-2, with D possibly TRBD1 on 5 matching bases. Trimming took 7 bases from V and 2 from J, leaving 14 bases between them. This CDR3 comprises 14 residues. Germline V gene data show CDR1 as SGHTA and CDR2 as FQGNSA. The CDR3 here is CASTPPTENYGYTF. The CDR3, as DNA: TGTGCCAGCACCCCCCCGACAGAAAACTATGGCTACACCTTC. The variable domain in full, completed from reference TRBV7-2 and TRBJ1-2, reads GAGVSQSPSNKVTEKGKDVELRCDPISGHTALYWYRQSLGQGLEFLIYFQGNSAPDKSGLPSDRFSAERTGGSVSTLTIQRTQQEDSAVYLCASTPPTENYGYTFGSGTRLTVV.

Only one count was recorded for this clone. This chain links TRBV9 with TRBJ2-3, with 11 bases identical to TRBD2. Germline CDR1 and CDR2: SGDLS and YYNGEE. V was pared by 3 bases and J by 4 bases, with 7 bases of the junction left unmatched. The CDR3 runs 16 residues. The CDR3 sequence: CASSGPIAGGPDTQYF. CDR3 sequence (DNA): TGTGCCAGCAGCGGACCGATAGCGGGGGGGCCAGATACGCAGTATTTT.

The chain couples TRBV25-1 to TRBJ1-5; 8 bases map to TRBD1. The J segment lost 4 bases and the V segment lost 5 bases, leaving 4 bases of the junction unmatched. The CDR3 has 14 residues. From germline, CDR1 is MGHDK and CDR2 SYGVNS. In nucleotides, the CDR3 is TGTGCCAGCAGTAGCGACAGGGGAAATCAGCCCCAGCATTTT. Translation: CASSSDRGNQPQHF.

The chain uses TRBV4-1 and TRBJ1-2, with D tentatively TRBD1 (5 bases). This CDR3 is 14 amino acids long. Germline V gene data show CDR1 as MGHRA and CDR2 as YSYEKL. Deletions cut 5 bases from V and 7 bases from J, with 17 bases between. CDR3 in amino acids: CASSFSREVIGYTF. CDR3 nucleotides: TGCGCCAGCAGCTTCTCCAGGGAGGTGATTGGCTACACCTTC.

The chain employs TRBV11-2 and TRBJ2-5; a weak D match, TRBD1 (5 bases). Germline values: CDR1 SGHAT, CDR2 FQNNGV. The CDR3 contains 11 residues. V lost 5 bases, J lost 5 bases, and 6 bases lay in between. The CDR3 sequence is CASSKGETQYF. Here the CDR3 DNA reads TGTGCCAGCAGCAAGGGGGAGACCCAGTACTTC.

There are many counts of this clone. The chain combines TRBV6-4 with TRBJ1-5; no definite D call. Trimming left V 3 bases short and J 3 bases short, with 6 bases between. This CDR3 has 13 residues. Germline V gives CDR1 MRHNA, CDR2 SNTAGT. CDR3 protein: CASSESDNQPQHF. In DNA form, the CDR3 reads TGTGCCAGCAGTGAGAGCGACAATCAGCCCCAGCATTTT.

This clone was counted between two and nine times. This sample includes further DNA sequences coding for the same CDR3. The rearrangement joins TRBV6-5 to TRBJ2-7, with D tentatively TRBD1 (5 bases). V was clipped by 0 bases and J by 0 bases, with 9 bases between them. The V gene's germline CDR1 is MNHEY and CDR2 SVGAGI. This CDR3 has 15 amino acids. CDR3 bases: TGTGCCAGCAGTTACTCCCTCGACAGCTCCTACGAGCAGTACTTC. Its protein is CASSYSLDSSYEQYF.

The V gene is TRBV9, the J gene TRBJ1-5, with D possibly matching TRBD1 (5 bases). CDR1 and CDR2 (germline): SGDLS, YYNGEE. V lost 1 base and J 7 bases, leaving 12 bases between the germline ends. The CDR3 sequence is 14 residues long. The CDR3 loop reads CASSVSGSGQPQHF. The CDR3 DNA sequence: TGTGCCAGCAGCGTATCAGGGTCAGGGCAGCCCCAGCATTTT.

This chain uses TRBV6-1 with TRBJ2-5; D is ambiguous. This CDR3 is 11 amino acids long. Germline V gene lookup returns CDR1 MNHNS and CDR2 SASEGT. V was cut by 8 bases and J by 3 bases, with 7 bases left in between. CDR3 residues: CASPTKETQYF. The CDR3 coding sequence is TGTGCCAGCCCGACGAAAGAGACCCAGTACTTC.

The V and J genes are TRBV5-1 and TRBJ1-2; a weak D match, TRBD1 (6 bases). The CDR3 consists of 14 residues. Germline lookup yields CDR1 SGHRS and CDR2 YFSETQ. The germline V and J ends were trimmed by 1 base and 4 bases, with 11 bases remaining between them. CDR3 bases: TGCGCCAGCAGCTTGAAACAGGGTGCCTATGGCTACACCTTC. Translated: CASSLKQGAYGYTF.

The genes are TRBV11-1 and TRBJ2-5, with TRBD1 matching 12 bases. The J call is doubtful: the DNA matches TRBJ2-7 better. The CDR3 covers 16 residues. Germline V lookup: CDR1 SGHAT, CDR2 FQDESV (reference sequence). This chain's CDR3 is CASSSWDRGRSYEQYF. The CDR3 nucleotides read TGTGCCAGCAGCTCTTGGGACAGGGGGCGTTCCTACGAGCAGTACTTC.

The genes are TRBV5-1 and TRBJ1-1; 7 bases fit TRBD1. CDR1 is SGHRS and CDR2 is YFSETQ in the germline V gene. The V gene end was trimmed by 1 base and the J gene end by 6 bases; junction bases not matched to a gene: 3. This CDR3 is 13 amino acids long. The CDR3 DNA reads as TGCGCCAGCAGCTTGACAGGGGTCTCTGAAGCTTTCTTT. This gives the protein CASSLTGVSEAFF.

This chain connects TRBV28 to TRBJ1-2; tentatively, D is TRBD1 (5 bases). CDR3 length: 16 residues. The germline V gene has CDR1 MDHEN and CDR2 SYDVKM. The V and J ends lost 4 bases and 1 base respectively, with 16 bases between them. The CDR3 sequence is CASSSLGTEDNYGYTF. The CDR3 DNA reads as TGTGCCAGCAGTTCACTTGGGACCGAAGATAACTATGGCTACACCTTC.

The rearrangement uses TRBV25-1 and TRBJ2-5, with 8 bases aligning to TRBD2. The V segment lost 3 bases and the J segment 2 bases; nucleotides outside the gene matches: 2. This CDR3 has 14 amino acids. Germline loops: CDR1 MGHDK, CDR2 SYGVNS. The CDR3 is CASSDIAGQETQYF. DNA for the CDR3: TGTGCCAGCAGTGACATAGCGGGGCAAGAGACCCAGTACTTC.

The chain joins TRBV5-1 to TRBJ2-7; D unresolved. Trimming removed 2 bases at V and 3 bases at J, with 6 bases between. Germline V CDR1 and CDR2: SGHRS, YFSETQ. The CDR3 has 12 amino acids. The chain's CDR3 is CASSFGNYEQYF. The CDR3 DNA is TGCGCCAGCAGCTTCGGAAACTACGAGCAGTACTTC.

This chain connects TRBV15 to TRBJ2-1, with TRBD2 matching 8 bases. This CDR3 comprises 14 residues. Unmatched junction bases numbered 6, after V lost 9 bases and J lost 2 bases. The germline gives CDR1 LNHNV, CDR2 YYDKDF (reference sequence). CDR3 loop: CATSTSVTYNEQFF. CDR3 DNA: TGTGCCACGTCGACTAGCGTGACCTACAATGAGCAGTTCTTC. The complete variable domain, with remaining parts taken from reference TRBV15 and TRBJ2-1, reads DAMVIQNPRYQVTQFGKPVTLSCSQTLNHNVMYWYQQKSSQAPKLLFHYYDKDFNNEADTPDNFQSRRPNTSFCFLDIRSPGLGDTAMYLCATSTSVTYNEQFFGPGTRLTVL.

The chain employs TRBV10-3 and TRBJ1-5; no reliable D call. This CDR3 comprises 15 residues. Trimming cost V 3 bases and J 7 bases, with 16 bases left between them. Germline V gene sequence: CDR1 ENHRY, CDR2 SYGVKD. The DNA for the CDR3 is TGTGCCATCAGTGACGGGGAAATTCGAGACCAGCCCCAGCATTTT. It yields the protein CAISDGEIRDQPQHF.

This chain joins TRBV19 and TRBJ2-7; D not certain. The CDR3 has 14 residues. V lost 4 bases and J 3 bases, leaving 13 bases between the germline ends. Per germline, CDR1 LNHDA and CDR2 SQIVND (reference sequence). The CDR3 nucleotides read TGTGCCAGTAGTACTTCGACGGATGGCTACGAGCAGTACTTC. Protein: CASSTSTDGYEQYF.